Each of the 23 T cell receptor beta chains below was sequenced from the same sample in a study of T cells in tumors after PD-1 blockade. Method: immunoSEQ multiplex PCR; TCRdb's copy keeps in-frame clones and lacks some. The table has tens of thousands of clones, approximately 74% seen once. The sample in question was PBMCs, obtained after anti-PD-1 treatment. The source of these receptors is a human donor with basal cell carcinoma.

The chain has TRBV5-4 and TRBJ2-2; 9 bases are shared with TRBD1. The CDR3 is 15 amino acids. In germline, CDR1 is SGHNT, CDR2 YYREEE (reference sequence). V lost 5 bases and J lost 5; bases outside the gene matches: 7. DNA for the CDR3: TGTGCCAGCAGAAACGACAGGGGGGATACCGGGGAGCTGTTTTTT. It translates to CASRNDRGDTGELFF.

The CDR3 loop reads CASSQVTGRSGNTIYF. CDR3 nucleotide sequence: TGTGCCAGCAGCCAAGTGACAGGGAGGTCTGGAAACACCATATATTTT. The chain has TRBV3-1 (or the pseudogene TRBV3-2) and TRBJ1-3; 7 bases align to TRBD1. Trimming took 1 base from V and 1 from J; bases not matched to a gene: 4. Germline values: CDR1 LGHDT, CDR2 YNNKEL (reference sequence). The CDR3 covers 16 residues.

The chain combines TRBV13 with TRBJ2-7; D possibly corresponds to TRBD2 (5 bases). Germline V gene lookup returns CDR1 PRHDT and CDR2 FYEKMQ (reference sequence). This CDR3 region has 12 residues. V was cut by 7 bases and J by 9 bases, with 16 bases left in between. The CDR3 bases are TGTGCCAGCACCCGTCCCGGAGAGGGGCAGTACTTC. Translation: CASTRPGEGQYF.

The chain combines TRBV3-1 (or the pseudogene TRBV3-2) with TRBJ2-5; 9 bases map to TRBD2. V shed 6 bases and J 3 bases; nucleotides not matched to a gene: 2. Germline V gene lookup returns CDR1 LGHDT and CDR2 YNNKEL (reference sequence). The CDR3 contains 13 residues. Here the CDR3 reads CASRTSGKETQYF. The CDR3 DNA sequence: TGTGCCAGCAGGACTAGCGGAAAAGAGACCCAGTACTTC.

This chain links TRBV7-9 with TRBJ2-5, with D tentatively TRBD2 (6 bases). Germline CDR1 and CDR2: SEHNR and FQNEAQ (reference sequence). There are 14 residues in the CDR3. V was pared by 7 bases and J by 1 base, with 13 bases between. The DNA of the CDR3 is TGTGCCAGCACTCCTTGGGACTTCCAAGAGACCCAGTACTTC. Amino acid sequence: CASTPWDFQETQYF.

This chain joins TRBV7-8 and TRBJ2-3; 7 nucleotides align to TRBD2. The trim removed 2 bases at V and 2 bases at J, leaving 10 bases unmatched. Germline assignment: CDR1 SGHVS and CDR2 FQNEAQ. There are 17 residues in the CDR3. This chain's CDR3 is CASSLSKVGGYTDTQYF. The DNA for the CDR3 is TGTGCCAGCAGCTTATCTAAGGTGGGGGGGTACACAGATACGCAGTATTTT.

The rearrangement uses TRBV7-2 and TRBJ2-7, with unresolved D. This CDR3 comprises 14 residues. CDR1 and CDR2 (germline): SGHTA, FQGNSA. Trimming took 5 bases from V and 6 from J, leaving 17 bases between them. CDR3 sequence: CASSLTREWSEQYF. The CDR3 bases are TGTGCCAGCAGCCTCACCCGAGAGTGGTCCGAGCAGTACTTC.

The rearrangement links TRBV29-1 to TRBJ2-2; D is ambiguous. CDR1 is SQVTM and CDR2 is ANQGSEA in the germline V gene. The germline V and J ends were trimmed by 6 bases and 0 bases, with 14 bases remaining between them. CDR3 length equals 15 residues. CDR3 nucleotides: TGCAGCGTCGACACGCCGGGCGCGAACACCGGGGAGCTGTTTTTT. Its protein is CSVDTPGANTGELFF.

The V gene is TRBV29-1, the J gene TRBJ2-1, with no clear D. CDR1 and CDR2 from the germline V gene are SQVTM and ANQGSEA. The CDR3 sequence is 14 residues long. V was pared by 1 base and J by 9 bases, with 16 bases between. Here the CDR3 reads CSVEAPGFGFEQFF. CDR3 in DNA: TGCAGCGTTGAAGCCCCAGGTTTTGGCTTTGAGCAGTTCTTC.

This clone was counted only a few times. The gene calls are TRBV5-5 and TRBJ2-7; a possible D gene is TRBD2 (5 bases). CDR1 is SGHKS, CDR2 YYEKEE, per germline (reference sequence). V gave up 3 bases and J gave up 3 bases, with 7 bases separating them. This CDR3 is 12 amino acids long. CDR3 DNA: TGTGCCAGCAGCTACCGGGACTACGAGCAGTACTTC. Translation: CASSYRDYEQYF.

The chain combines TRBV19 with TRBJ2-4, with 12 nucleotides matching TRBD2. J was trimmed by 7 bases and V by 2 bases; bases with no gene match: 3. The CDR3 is 15 amino acids. Germline values: CDR1 LNHDA, CDR2 SQIVND (reference sequence). The CDR3 loop is CASSIRTSGVNIQYF. DNA for the CDR3: TGTGCCAGTAGTATAAGGACTAGCGGGGTGAACATTCAGTACTTC.

The chain carries TRBV6-2 or TRBV6-3 and TRBJ2-3; no definite D call. Per germline, CDR1 MNHEY and CDR2 SVGEGT. Trimming took off 2 bases at V and 2 bases at J, with 11 bases between the two ends. The CDR3 is 15 amino acids. The CDR3 loop reads CASSYLGRVTDTQYF. In DNA form, the CDR3 reads TGTGCCAGCAGTTACCTAGGACGAGTCACAGATACGCAGTATTTT.

The CDR3 DNA reads TGTGCCAGCGGCCTAAGGACAGTCACCATGAACACTGAAGCTTTCTTT. The encoded protein is CASGLRTVTMNTEAFF. The chain employs TRBV2 and TRBJ1-1; TRBD1 is a possible D gene (6 bases). CDR3 length: 16 residues. CDR1 is SNHLY and CDR2 is FYNNEI in the germline V gene. Trimming removed 8 bases from V and 0 bases from J, with 19 bases in between.

Here the CDR3 reads CASSQVQANTEAFF. The DNA of the CDR3 is TGTGCCAGCAGCCAAGTTCAGGCTAACACTGAAGCTTTCTTT. The chain has TRBV4-2 and TRBJ1-1; D uncertain. Trimming cost V 1 base and J 2 bases, with 8 bases left between them. The CDR3 length is 14 residues. CDR1 and CDR2 from the germline V gene are LGHNA and YNFKEQ.

The CDR3 nucleotides read TGTGCCAGCAGTAAAACAGGGTCCCACTACGAGCAGTACTTC. Its translation: CASSKTGSHYEQYF. The V gene is TRBV6-5, the J gene TRBJ2-7; tentatively, D is TRBD1 (6 bases). The V end was cut by 5 bases, the J end by 3 bases, with 14 bases between. Germline V lookup: CDR1 MNHEY, CDR2 SVGAGI. This CDR3 contains 14 residues.

The V and J genes are TRBV7-8 and TRBJ2-1; 13 bases map to TRBD2. CDR1 is SGHVS, CDR2 FQNEAQ, per germline. The CDR3 runs 15 residues. J was trimmed by 4 bases and V by 5 bases; bases with no gene match: 2. CDR3 DNA sequence: TGTGCCAGCAGCCCGACTAGCGGGGGGTACAATGAGCAGTTCTTC. This encodes CASSPTSGGYNEQFF.

The chain carries TRBV18 and TRBJ2-5; D gene uncertain. V was shortened by 2 bases and J by 7 bases, with 14 bases between the two germline ends. This CDR3 is 14 amino acids long. CDR1 KGHSH and CDR2 LQKENI come from the germline V gene. CDR3 sequence reads: CASSPGPVIRTQYF. The DNA of the CDR3 is TGTGCCAGCTCACCAGGCCCCGTTATAAGGACCCAGTACTTC.

The CDR3 sequence is CAWSVGGDTQYF. The CDR3 coding sequence is TGTGCCTGGAGTGTCGGAGGGGATACGCAGTATTTT. The J gene is TRBJ2-3, the V gene TRBV30; weak D call: TRBD2 (6 bases). The CDR3 totals 12 residues. In germline, CDR1 is GTSNPN, CDR2 SVGIG (reference sequence). Trimming removed 0 bases at V and 6 bases at J, with 7 bases between.

This clone has just a few counts. This sequence joins TRBV9 and TRBJ2-7; a weak D match, TRBD2 (6 bases). V was shortened by 0 bases and J by 6 bases, with 10 bases between the two germline ends. The V gene's germline CDR1 is SGDLS and CDR2 YYNGEE. The CDR3 sequence is 13 residues long. CDR3 amino acids: CASSVDLAREQYF. CDR3 nucleotide sequence: TGTGCCAGCAGCGTAGACCTAGCGCGCGAGCAGTACTTC.

This clone appeared a few times. Additional DNA sequences in this sample encode the identical CDR3. The chain carries TRBV3-1 (or the pseudogene TRBV3-2) and TRBJ1-1; 10 bases fit TRBD1. From germline, CDR1 is LGHDT and CDR2 YNNKEL (reference sequence). The CDR3 runs 14 residues. The V segment lost 4 bases and the J segment 6 bases; nucleotides outside the gene matches: 5. The CDR3 reads CASSLGQGISEAFF. The CDR3 DNA reads as TGTGCCAGCAGCCTGGGACAGGGGATCTCTGAAGCTTTCTTT.

This chain connects TRBV5-5 to TRBJ1-5; no firm D call. Per the germline V gene, CDR1 is SGHKS and CDR2 is YYEKEE (reference sequence). There are 17 residues in the CDR3. The ends were cut back, 4 bases at V and 2 bases at J, with 19 bases in the middle. The DNA for the CDR3 is TGTGCCAGCAGCCCTGGCCAGGACTACTTTCGCAATCAGCCCCAGCATTTT. The encoded protein is CASSPGQDYFRNQPQHF. The full variable domain, rest sourced from reference TRBV5-5 and TRBJ1-5, is DAGVTQSPTHLIKTRGQQVTLRCSPISGHKSVSWYQQVLGQGPQFIFQYYEKEERGRGNFPDRFSARQFPNYSSELNVNALLLGDSALYLCASSPGQDYFRNQPQHFGDGTRLSIL.

CDR3 DNA sequence: TGTGCCAGCAGTTTATTAGCGGGGGACTACAATGAGCAGTTCTTC. This encodes CASSLLAGDYNEQFF. The V call is TRBV27, the J call TRBJ2-1; TRBD2 matches at 9 bases. Germline V gives CDR1 MNHEY, CDR2 SMNVEV (reference sequence). CDR3 length: 15 amino acids. V shed 1 base and J 3 bases; nucleotides not matched to a gene: 1.

The chain employs TRBV14 and TRBJ2-1; 8 bases agree with TRBD2. CDR1 is SGHDN and CDR2 is FVKESK in the germline V gene. V was pared by 4 bases and J by 7 bases, with 12 bases of the junction left unmatched. The CDR3 consists of 16 residues. DNA of the CDR3: TGTGCCAGCAGCCGACTAACGGGACTAGGGGAGAATGAGCAGTTCTTC. Its translation: CASSRLTGLGENEQFF.